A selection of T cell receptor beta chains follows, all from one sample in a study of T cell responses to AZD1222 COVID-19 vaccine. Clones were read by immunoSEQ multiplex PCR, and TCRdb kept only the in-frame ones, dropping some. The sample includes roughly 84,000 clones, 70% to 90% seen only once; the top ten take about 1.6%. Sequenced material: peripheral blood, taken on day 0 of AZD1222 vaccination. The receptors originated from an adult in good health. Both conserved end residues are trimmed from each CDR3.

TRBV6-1,ASSEGTSGSNEQF
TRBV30,AWVRATNTGELF
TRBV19,ASSFRTEFTGELF
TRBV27,ASRHHPSGTGYQPQH
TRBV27,ASRLATGLNTEAF
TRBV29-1,STADSEAF
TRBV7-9,ASSLPTGEGGYT
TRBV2,ASPADKGSYNEQF
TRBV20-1,SAIGNEQF
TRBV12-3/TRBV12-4,ASSFVTAEAF
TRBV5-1,ASSSGLAESGDTQY
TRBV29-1,SVKGAGSYEQY
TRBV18,ASSPPRPSGSTWNEQF
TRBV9,ASSVDEGGYT